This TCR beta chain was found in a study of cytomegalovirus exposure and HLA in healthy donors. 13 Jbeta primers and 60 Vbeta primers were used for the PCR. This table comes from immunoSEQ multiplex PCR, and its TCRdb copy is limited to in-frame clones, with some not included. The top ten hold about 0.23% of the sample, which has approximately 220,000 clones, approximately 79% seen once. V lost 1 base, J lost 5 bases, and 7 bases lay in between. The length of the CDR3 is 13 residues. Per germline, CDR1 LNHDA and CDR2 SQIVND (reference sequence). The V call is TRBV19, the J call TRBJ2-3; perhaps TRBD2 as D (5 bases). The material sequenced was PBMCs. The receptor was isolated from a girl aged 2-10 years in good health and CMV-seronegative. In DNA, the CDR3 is TGTGCCAGTAGTATAGTTGAGGGAGATACGCAGTATTTT. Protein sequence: CASSIVEGDTQYF.